This T cell receptor (beta chain) is from a study of OX40 agonist ivuxolimab in advanced cancers. About the study: The patients' treatment was ivuxolimab, an agonistic anti-OX40 (CD134) antibody. In this trial design, patients received ivuxolimab intravenously at 0.01 to 10 mg/kg every 2 weeks. Partial responses were observed in three patients, of whom one had hepatocellular carcinoma and two had cutaneous melanoma. Study-wide points: In general, CD8+ T cells held more expanded clones than CD4+ did, on average.

For this clone: The antigen remains unidentified. The identical CDR3 is also encoded by other nucleotide sequences in the sample.

The method was immunoSEQ multiplex PCR; TCRdb's version includes in-frame clones alone and lacks a portion of them. The sample holds tens of thousands of clones, 75% to 85% seen once. From germline, CDR1 is SQVTM and CDR2 ANQGSEA. This CDR3 spans 12 amino acids. The ends lost 3 bases at V and 7 bases at J; junction bases unmatched: 5. Sequencing used CD4+ or CD8+ T cells sorted from blood, obtained in a trial of the OX40 agonist ivuxolimab. The genes are TRBV29-1 and TRBJ1-2, with 7 bases that match TRBD1. This TCR came from an adult with an advanced solid tumor such as melanoma, head and neck, liver or kidney cancer. The CDR3, as DNA: TGCAGCGTTGAGGAGGGGGCGGGTGGCTACACCTTC. It is translated as CSVEEGAGGYTF.